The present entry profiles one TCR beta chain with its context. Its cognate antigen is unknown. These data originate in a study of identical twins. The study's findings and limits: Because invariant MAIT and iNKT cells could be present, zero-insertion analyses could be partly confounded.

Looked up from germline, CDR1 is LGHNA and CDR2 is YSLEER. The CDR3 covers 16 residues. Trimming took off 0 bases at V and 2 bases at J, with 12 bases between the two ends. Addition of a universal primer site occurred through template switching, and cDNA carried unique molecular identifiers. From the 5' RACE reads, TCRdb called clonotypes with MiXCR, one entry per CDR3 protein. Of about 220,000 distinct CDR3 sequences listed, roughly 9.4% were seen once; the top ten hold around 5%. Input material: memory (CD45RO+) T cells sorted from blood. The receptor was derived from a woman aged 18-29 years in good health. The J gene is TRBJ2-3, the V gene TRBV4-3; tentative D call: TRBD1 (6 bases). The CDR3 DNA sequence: TGCGCCAGCAGCCAAGACGGGACATACTCCACAGATACGCAGTATTTT. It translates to CASSQDGTYSTDTQYF.